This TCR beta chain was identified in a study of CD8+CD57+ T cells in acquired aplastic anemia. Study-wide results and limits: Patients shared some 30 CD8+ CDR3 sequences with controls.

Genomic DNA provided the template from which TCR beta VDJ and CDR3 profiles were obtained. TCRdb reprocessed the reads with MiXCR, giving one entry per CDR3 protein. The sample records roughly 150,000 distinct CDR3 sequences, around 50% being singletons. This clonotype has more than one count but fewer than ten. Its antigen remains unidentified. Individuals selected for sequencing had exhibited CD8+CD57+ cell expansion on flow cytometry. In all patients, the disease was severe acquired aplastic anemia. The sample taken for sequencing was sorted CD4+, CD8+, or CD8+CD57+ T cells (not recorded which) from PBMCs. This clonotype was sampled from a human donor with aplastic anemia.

The DNA for the CDR3 is TGTGCCAGCAGGGGTGTGGCTAGCGGCTACAATGAGCAGTTCTTC. It codes for CASRGVASGYNEQFF. The rearrangement links TRBV6-1 to TRBJ2-1; TRBD2 matches 7 bases. CDR3 length equals 15 residues. The J segment lost 3 bases and the V segment lost 6 bases, leaving 8 bases of the junction unmatched. Germline V CDR1 and CDR2: MNHNS, SASEGT.